This TCR beta chain was found in a study of T cells in Graves' hyperthyroidism and ophthalmopathy. Study-wide findings and caveats: The model identified upcoming ophthalmopathy a median 6.5 months ahead of onset.

Amplification yielded TCR beta CDR3 regions, with RNA transcripts as the source. Using the HTBI primer set, a first-round RT-PCR was run on the TCR CDR3. TCRdb reprocessed the multiplex PCR reads with MiXCR, giving one entry per CDR3 protein. The data show some 250,000 distinct CDR3 sequences, about 14% seen once. Germline V gene sequence: CDR1 SQVTM, CDR2 ANQGSEA. There are 15 residues in the CDR3. V lost 0 bases and J lost 4; bases outside the gene matches: 6. PBMCs came from roughly 10 ml fresh peripheral blood. This clonotype appeared once. The antigen is unknown. Sequencing used blood. This TCR was recovered from a woman aged 40 to 49 with Graves' hyperthyroidism that later progressed to Graves' ophthalmopathy. The rearrangement links TRBV29-1 to TRBJ2-3; the match to TRBD1 covers 8 bases. The CDR3 DNA reads as TGCAGCGTTGAAGACAGGGGGCGTCGGGCAGATACGCAGTATTTT. It encodes CSVEDRGRRADTQYF.